Included here is one T cell receptor (beta chain) sequence, with context. As handled by the study authors: Amplifying reference gene primers gave estimates of nucleated cell counts. The table came from immunoSEQ multiplex PCR; TCRdb's copy has only in-frame clones and leaves some out. V, J and clone size are those of that table, while D and trimming were read from the DNA. The top ten clones hold around 6.9% of a sample with 200,000 to 250,000 clones, roughly nine tenths of them seen once. This record belongs to a study of blood T cell repertoires in COVID-19. Overall study context: The United States, Italy and Spain provided the acute and convalescent COVID-19 samples. Sample material is recorded as cDNA or gDNA derived from T cells, B-cell-depleted T cells, or PBMCs.

This sequence originates from a man aged 60 to 75 who had recovered from COVID-19. The specimen was peripheral blood.

In nucleotides, the CDR3 is TGCGCCAGCAGCTTGCTCGCTGGAGGTGGGTACGAGCAGTACTTC. Protein sequence: CASSLLAGGGYEQYF. The chain links TRBV5-1 to TRBJ2-7, with a weak D call TRBD2 (5 bases). The germline V gene encodes CDR1 SGHRS and CDR2 YFSETQ. V gave up 1 base and J gave up 4 bases, with 15 bases separating them. The CDR3 totals 15 residues.